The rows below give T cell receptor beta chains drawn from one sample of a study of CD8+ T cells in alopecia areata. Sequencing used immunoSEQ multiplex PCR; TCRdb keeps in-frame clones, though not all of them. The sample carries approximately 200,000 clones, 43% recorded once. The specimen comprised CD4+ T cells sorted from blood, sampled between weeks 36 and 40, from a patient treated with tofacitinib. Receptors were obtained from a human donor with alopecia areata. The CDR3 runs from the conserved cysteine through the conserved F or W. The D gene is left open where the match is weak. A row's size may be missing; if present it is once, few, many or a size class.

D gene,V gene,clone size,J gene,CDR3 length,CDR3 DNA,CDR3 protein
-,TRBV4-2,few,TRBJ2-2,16,TGTGCCAGCAGCCAAGAAAAAGCGGCGAACACCGGGGAGCTGTTTTTT,CASSQEKAANTGELFF
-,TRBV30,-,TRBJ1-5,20,TGTGCCTGGAGTCGCCGGGACTCAAGTTCCAAGTACTATAGCAATCAGCCCCAGCATTTT,CAWSRRDSSSKYYSNQPQHF
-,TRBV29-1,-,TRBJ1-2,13,TGCAGCGGACGGGACGCCCGTGACTATGGCTACACCTTC,CSGRDARDYGYTF
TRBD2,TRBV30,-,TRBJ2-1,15,TGTGCCTGGAGTGTACGACTAGCGAAGGACAATGAGCAGTTCTTC,CAWSVRLAKDNEQFF
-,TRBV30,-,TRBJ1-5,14,TGTGCCTGGAGTTGGGCAGAAGGCAATCAGCCCCAGCATTTT,CAWSWAEGNQPQHF
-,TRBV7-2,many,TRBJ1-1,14,TGTGCCAGCACCCTAAGCTCCCTGAACACTGAAGCTTTCTTT,CASTLSSLNTEAFF
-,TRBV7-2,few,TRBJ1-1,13,TGTGCCAGCAGCTTTGACAGAGGGACTGAAGCTTTCTTT,CASSFDRGTEAFF
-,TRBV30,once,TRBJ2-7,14,TGTGCCTGGAGTGTCGGAGCGATCTCCTACGAGCAGTACTTC,CAWSVGAISYEQYF
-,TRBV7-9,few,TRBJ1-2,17,TGTGCCAGCAGTTCTAACGCCGGTGCGACAGCCAGTTATGGCTACACTTTC,CASSSNAGATASYGYTF
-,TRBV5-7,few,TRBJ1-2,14,TGTGCCAGCAGCCCCCTGGGACCGCCCTATGGCTACACCTTC,CASSPLGPPYGYTF
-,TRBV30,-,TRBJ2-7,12,TGTGCCTGGAGGGGTAGATCCTACGAGCAGTACTTC,CAWRGRSYEQYF
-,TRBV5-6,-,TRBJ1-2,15,TGTGCCAGCAGCTTGGGAAGAACAGGGTCGGGTGGCTACACCTTC,CASSLGRTGSGGYTF
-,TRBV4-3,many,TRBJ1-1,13,TGCGCCAGCAGCCAAGACCAGGCGGTTGAAGCTTTCTTT,CASSQDQAVEAFF
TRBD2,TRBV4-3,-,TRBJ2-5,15,TGCGCCAGCAGCCCCCAGGGACTAGCGAGAGAGACCCAGTACTTC,CASSPQGLARETQYF
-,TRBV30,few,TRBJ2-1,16,TGTGCCTGGAGCCCCGACCGTGGGAGCTGGTCGGGGAAGCAGTTCTTC,CAWSPDRGSWSGKQFF
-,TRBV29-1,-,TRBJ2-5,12,TGCAGCGTGGAGGGCCCAGAAGAGACCCAGTACTTC,CSVEGPEETQYF
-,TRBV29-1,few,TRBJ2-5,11,TGCAGCGTTGAAGACGGAAGGACCCAGTACTTC,CSVEDGRTQYF
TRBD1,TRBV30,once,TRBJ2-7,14,TGTGCCTGGGGGCCGGGACAGGGAGTCTACGAGCAGTACTTC,CAWGPGQGVYEQYF
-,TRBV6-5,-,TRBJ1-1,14,TGTGCCAGTAGGGATGGGCCCCCGAACACTGAAGCTTTCTTT,CASRDGPPNTEAFF
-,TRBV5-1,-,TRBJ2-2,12,TGCGCCAGCATGTCCAGGACCGGGGAGCTGTTTTTT,CASMSRTGELFF
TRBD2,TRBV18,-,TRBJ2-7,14,TGTGCCAGCTCAGGCGGGAGAACCTCCTACGAGCAGTACTTC,CASSGGRTSYEQYF
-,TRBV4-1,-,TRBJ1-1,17,TGCGCCAGCAGCCAAGTGTTGGCAGTCTTCATGAACACTGAAGCTTTCTTT,CASSQVLAVFMNTEAFF
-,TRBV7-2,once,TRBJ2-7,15,TGTGCCAGCAGCTTAGGGACCGGGGACGGCTACGAGCAGTACTTC,CASSLGTGDGYEQYF
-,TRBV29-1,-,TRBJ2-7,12,TGCAGCGTTGGCAGCGAGTTCTACGAGCAGTACTTC,CSVGSEFYEQYF
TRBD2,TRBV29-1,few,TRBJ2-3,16,TGCAGCGTTGAAGACCGGACTAGCGGGAGCACAGATACGCAGTATTTT,CSVEDRTSGSTDTQYF
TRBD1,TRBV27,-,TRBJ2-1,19,TGTGCCAGCAGTTTTACCCCACCCAGGCCGGGACAGGAGTACAATGAGCAGTTCTTC,CASSFTPPRPGQEYNEQFF
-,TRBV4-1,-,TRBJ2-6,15,TGCGCCAGCAGCCAAGCGGGGGTTGGGGCCAACGTCCTGACTTTC,CASSQAGVGANVLTF
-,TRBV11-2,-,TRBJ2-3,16,TGTGCCAGCAGCTTACTACCTGCGGGCTCCACAGATACGCAGTATTTT,CASSLLPAGSTDTQYF
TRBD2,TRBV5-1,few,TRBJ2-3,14,TGCGCCAGCAGCCCGGCGGGAGGAACAGATACGCAGTATTTT,CASSPAGGTDTQYF
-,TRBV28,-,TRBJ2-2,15,TGTGCCAGCAGTTCCCCCGGCCGCAACACCGGGGAGCTGTTTTTT,CASSSPGRNTGELFF
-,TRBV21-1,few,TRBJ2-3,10,TGCCTCCTAGAGGGGGATACGCAGTATTTT,CLLEGDTQYF
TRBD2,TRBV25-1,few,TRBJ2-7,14,TGTGCCAGCAGTGAATTTGGGACTAGCGGGAGGCAGTACTTC,CASSEFGTSGRQYF
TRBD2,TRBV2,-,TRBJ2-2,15,TGTGCCAGCCTAGCTAGCGGGAGTGCCACCGGGGAGCTGTTTTTT,CASLASGSATGELFF
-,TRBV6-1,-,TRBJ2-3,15,TGTGCCAGCAGAACACAGGGGAGGGGCACAGATACGCAGTATTTT,CASRTQGRGTDTQYF
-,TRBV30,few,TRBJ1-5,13,TGTGCCTGGAGTCGAAGGGGCAATCAGCCCCAGCATTTT,CAWSRRGNQPQHF
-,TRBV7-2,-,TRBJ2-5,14,TGTGCCAGCAGGCTAGGGGGGGTTCAAGAGACCCAGTACTTC,CASRLGGVQETQYF
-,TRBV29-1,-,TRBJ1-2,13,TGCAGCGTTGAACCGGGATCCTCTAAGGGCTACACCTTC,CSVEPGSSKGYTF
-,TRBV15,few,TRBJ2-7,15,TGTGCCACCAGCGAAGAGGGGGATTTAACCTACGAGCAGTACTTC,CATSEEGDLTYEQYF
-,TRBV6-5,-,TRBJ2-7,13,TGTGCCAGCAGTTACTCTACAGGTTACGAGCAGTACTTC,CASSYSTGYEQYF
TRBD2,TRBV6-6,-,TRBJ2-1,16,TGTGCCAGCAGCCGTGGACTAGCTAGAATCATCAATGAGCAGTTCTTC,CASSRGLARIINEQFF
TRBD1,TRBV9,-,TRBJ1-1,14,TGTGCCAGCAGCGTAGGGTGGACAGGCGGAGAAGCTTTCTTT,CASSVGWTGGEAFF
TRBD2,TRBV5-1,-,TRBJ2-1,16,TGCGCCAGCACCACTAGCGGGAGAACCCCCTACAATGAGCAGTTCTTC,CASTTSGRTPYNEQFF
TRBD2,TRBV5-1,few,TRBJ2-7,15,TGCGCCAGCAGCTTGGGGGCGGGAGGGCCCAACGAGCAGTACTTC,CASSLGAGGPNEQYF